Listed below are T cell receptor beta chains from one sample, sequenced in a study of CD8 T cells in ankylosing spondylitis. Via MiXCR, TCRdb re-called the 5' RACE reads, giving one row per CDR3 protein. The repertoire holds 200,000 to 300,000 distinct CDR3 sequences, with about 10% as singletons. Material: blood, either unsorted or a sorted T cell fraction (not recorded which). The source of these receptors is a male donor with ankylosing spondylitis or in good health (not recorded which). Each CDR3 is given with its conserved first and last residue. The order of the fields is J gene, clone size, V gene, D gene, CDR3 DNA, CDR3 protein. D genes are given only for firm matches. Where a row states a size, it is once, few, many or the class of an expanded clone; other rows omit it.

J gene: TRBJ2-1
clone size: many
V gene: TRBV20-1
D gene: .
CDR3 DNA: TGCAGTGCTAGCGGTCTCGTGAGCTCCTACAATGAGCAGTTCTTC
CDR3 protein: CSASGLVSSYNEQFF

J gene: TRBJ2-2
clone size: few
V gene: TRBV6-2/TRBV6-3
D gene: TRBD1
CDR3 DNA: TGTGCCAGCAGCGGACAGGGGATAACCGGGGAGCTGTTTTTT
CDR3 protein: CASSGQGITGELFF

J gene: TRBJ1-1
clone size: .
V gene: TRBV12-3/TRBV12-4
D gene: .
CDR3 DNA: TGTGCCAGCACCCCGGGTCTAGGGATTGGCACTGAAGCTTTCTTT
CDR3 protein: CASTPGLGIGTEAFF

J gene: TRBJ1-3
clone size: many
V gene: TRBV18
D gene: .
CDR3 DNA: TGTGCCAGCCGGACGGGACGACCCTCTGGAAACACCATATATTTT
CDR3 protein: CASRTGRPSGNTIYF

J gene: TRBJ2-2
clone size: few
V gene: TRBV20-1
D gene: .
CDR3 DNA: TGCAGTGCTGGGGGGACTGGGACCGGGGAGCTGTTTTTT
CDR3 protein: CSAGGTGTGELFF

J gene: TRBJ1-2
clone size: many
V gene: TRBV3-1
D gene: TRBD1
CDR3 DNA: TGTGCCACGGGACAGGGATCAGGCTATGGCTACACCTTC
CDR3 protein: CATGQGSGYGYTF

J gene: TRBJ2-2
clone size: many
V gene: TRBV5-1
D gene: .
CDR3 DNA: TGCGCCAGCAGCTTGGCCGCGCAGTCGAACACCGGGGAGCTGTTTTTT
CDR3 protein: CASSLAAQSNTGELFF

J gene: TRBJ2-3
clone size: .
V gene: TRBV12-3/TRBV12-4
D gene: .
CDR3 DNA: TGTGCCAGCAGTACAGGGACACCAGATACGCAGTATTTT
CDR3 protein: CASSTGTPDTQYF

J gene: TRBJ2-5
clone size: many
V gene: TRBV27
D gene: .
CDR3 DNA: TGTGCCAGCAGACAGGGTGGAGAGACCCAGTACTTC
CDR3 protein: CASRQGGETQYF

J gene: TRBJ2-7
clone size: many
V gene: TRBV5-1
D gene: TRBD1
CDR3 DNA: TGCGCCAGCAGCCCCCCCGGGACAGGGGACATCAACGAGCAGTACTTC
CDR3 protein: CASSPPGTGDINEQYF

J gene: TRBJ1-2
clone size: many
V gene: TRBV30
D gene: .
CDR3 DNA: TGTGCCTGGCGCTCCTTCGCCCCTAACTATGGCTACACCTTC
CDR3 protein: CAWRSFAPNYGYTF

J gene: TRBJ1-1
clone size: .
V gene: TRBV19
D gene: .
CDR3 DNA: TGTGCCAGTAGTCCCGAGGCGCGTATCACTGAAGCTTTCTTT
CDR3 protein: CASSPEARITEAFF

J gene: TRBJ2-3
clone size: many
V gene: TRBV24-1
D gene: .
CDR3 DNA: TGTGCCACCAGTGATATGCGGAACACAGATACGCAGTATTTT
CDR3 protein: CATSDMRNTDTQYF

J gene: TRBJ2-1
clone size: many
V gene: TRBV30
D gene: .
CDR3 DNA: TGTGCCAGTGGGATTTACAATGAGCAGTTCTTC
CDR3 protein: CASGIYNEQFF

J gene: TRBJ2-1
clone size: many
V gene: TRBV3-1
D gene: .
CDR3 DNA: TGTGCCAGCAGCCCAAGAACATATGAGCAGTTCTTC
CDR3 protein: CASSPRTYEQFF

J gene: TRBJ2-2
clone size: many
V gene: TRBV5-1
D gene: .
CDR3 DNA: TGCGCCAGCAGCTTGTCACAGGGGAACACCGGGGAGCTGTTTTTT
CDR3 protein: CASSLSQGNTGELFF

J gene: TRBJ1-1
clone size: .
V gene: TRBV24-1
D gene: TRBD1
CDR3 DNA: TGTGCCACCAGTGATTCCCACACTACTGGGGACAGGGTTATGGACACTGAAGCTTTCTTT
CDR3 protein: CATSDSHTTGDRVMDTEAFF

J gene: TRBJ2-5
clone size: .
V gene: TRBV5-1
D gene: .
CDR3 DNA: TGCGCCAGCAGCGAAACCACTAACACTGCGGAGACCCAGTACTTC
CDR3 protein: CASSETTNTAETQYF

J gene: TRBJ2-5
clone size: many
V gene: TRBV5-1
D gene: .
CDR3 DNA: TGCGCCAGCAGCTTGGCGCCGCTGAACCAAGAGACCCAGTACTTC
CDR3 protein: CASSLAPLNQETQYF

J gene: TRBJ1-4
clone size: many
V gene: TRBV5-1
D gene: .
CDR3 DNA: TGCGCCAGCAGCTTGGAGAGTGGCAGCTATAGAGAAAAACTGTTTTTT
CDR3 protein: CASSLESGSYREKLFF

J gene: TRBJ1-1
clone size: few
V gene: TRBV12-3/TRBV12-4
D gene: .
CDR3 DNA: TGTGCCAGCAGGGCCCTACCGAGCACTGAAGCTTTCTTT
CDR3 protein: CASRALPSTEAFF

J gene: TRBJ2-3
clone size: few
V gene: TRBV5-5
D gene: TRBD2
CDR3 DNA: TGTGCCAGCAGCTCACGGACTAGCCTTGATACGCAGTATTTT
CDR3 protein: CASSSRTSLDTQYF

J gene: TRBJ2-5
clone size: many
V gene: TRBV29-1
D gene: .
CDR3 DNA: TGCAGCGTTGATCTCGACAGGTCAGAGACCCAGTACTTC
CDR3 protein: CSVDLDRSETQYF

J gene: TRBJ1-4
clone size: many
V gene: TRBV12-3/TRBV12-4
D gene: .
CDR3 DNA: TGTGCCAGCAGTTTCGGCGGGACTAATGAAAAACTGTTTTTT
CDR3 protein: CASSFGGTNEKLFF

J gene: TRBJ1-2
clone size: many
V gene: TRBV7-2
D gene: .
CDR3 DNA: TGTGCCAGCAGCTCGGGATCTAACTATGGCTACACCTTC
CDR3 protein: CASSSGSNYGYTF

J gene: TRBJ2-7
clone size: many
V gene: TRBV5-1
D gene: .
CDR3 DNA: TGCGCCAGCAGCTTACATCTAAACATATACGAGCAGTACTTC
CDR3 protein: CASSLHLNIYEQYF